This is a list of T cell receptor beta chains from one sample in a study of T cell repertoires in cytomegalovirus infection. Antigen specificity for these receptors is unknown. TCRdb itself ran the reads through MiXCR, one entry per CDR3 protein. The sample holds roughly 130,000 distinct CDR3 sequences, 20% to 30% seen once. The sample was PBMCs, sequenced either directly or after in vitro stimulation (not recorded which). Receptors originate from a human donor in good health (CMV status not recorded). Some clones in this sample may be carry-over from other donors' samples. The CDR3 runs from the conserved cysteine through the conserved F or W. A D gene is named only where the DNA matches it firmly. Size is omitted from some rows. Given values are once, few, many or a class for expanded clones.

>TRBV7-9|TRBJ1-1|TRBD1|few|12
CASSPGGAEAFF
TGTGCCAGCAGCCCAGGGGGGGCCGAAGCTTTCTTT
>TRBV2|TRBJ1-3|TRBD1|-|16
CASSPLQGVPGNTIYF
TGTGCCAGCAGTCCCCTACAGGGGGTACCTGGAAACACCATATATTTT
>TRBV19|TRBJ2-1|TRBD1|-|15
CASSMDRGLYNEQFF
TGTGCCAGTAGTATGGACAGGGGCCTTTACAATGAGCAGTTCTTC
>TRBV5-1|TRBJ2-5|TRBD1|-|13
CASRPGTEETQYF
TGCGCCAGCCGTCCCGGGACAGAAGAGACCCAGTACTTC
>TRBV19|TRBJ2-2|-|-|17
CASSISPPSDYTGELFF
TGTGCCAGTAGTATCTCGCCACCTAGCGACTACACCGGGGAGCTGTTTTTT
>TRBV5-1|TRBJ2-7|TRBD2|-|15
CASSSGLAGAYEQYF
TGCGCCAGCAGCTCGGGACTAGCGGGAGCCTACGAGCAGTACTTC
>TRBV20-1|TRBJ1-2|-|few|13
CSARDQWGDGYTF
TGCAGTGCTAGAGATCAATGGGGTGATGGCTACACCTTC
>TRBV6-5|TRBJ2-3|-|-|14
CASSYIRETDTQYF
TGTGCCAGCAGTTATATTAGGGAGACAGATACGCAGTATTTT
>TRBV28|TRBJ1-2|TRBD1|-|17
CASSPSGQGAINYGYTF
TGTGCCAGCAGTCCTTCGGGACAGGGGGCGATCAACTATGGCTACACCTTC
>TRBV7-2|TRBJ1-2|TRBD1|-|17
CASSSTVNRGSNYGYTF
TGTGCCAGCAGCTCAACTGTTAACAGGGGGTCCAACTATGGCTACACCTTC
>TRBV7-2|TRBJ2-5|TRBD2|many|15
CASSLTGGSQETQYF
TGTGCCAGCAGCTTAACAGGCGGGAGCCAAGAGACCCAGTACTTC
>TRBV28|TRBJ2-1|-|-|17
CASSLDLAVDLYNEQFF
TGTGCCAGCAGTTTAGATTTGGCGGTGGACCTGTACAATGAGCAGTTCTTC
>TRBV7-9|TRBJ2-2|-|few|10
CASSGAELFF
TGTGCCAGCTCTGGTGCGGAGCTGTTTTTT
>TRBV7-2|TRBJ2-1|TRBD1|many|13
CASSPDREGEQFF
TGTGCCAGCAGCCCCGACAGGGAAGGTGAGCAGTTCTTC
>TRBV18|TRBJ2-1|-|few|14
CASSPRSREDEQFF
TGTGCCAGCTCACCCCGCTCCCGGGAAGATGAGCAGTTCTTC
>TRBV19|TRBJ2-3|-|few|15
CASSTMRIGTDTQYF
TGTGCCAGTAGTACAATGCGAATCGGCACAGATACGCAGTATTTT
>TRBV12-3/TRBV12-4|TRBJ1-1|-|-|10
CASGSGEAFF
TGTGCCAGCGGTAGCGGGGAAGCTTTCTTT
>TRBV18|TRBJ2-3|-|-|15
CASSPFNSRADTQYF
TGTGCCAGCTCACCATTTAACAGCCGGGCAGATACGCAGTATTTT
>TRBV27|TRBJ1-2|-|-|17
CASGGSDTVTFNYGYTF
TGTGCCAGCGGCGGTTCTGACACTGTTACCTTTAACTATGGCTACACCTTC
>TRBV7-2|TRBJ2-1|-|-|13
CASSLEVWRLRFF
TGTGCCAGCAGCTTAGAGGTGTGGCGGCTCCGGTTCTTC
>TRBV20-1|TRBJ2-1|TRBD2|-|16
CSVPKKAGGPGNEQFF
TGCAGTGTACCAAAAAAAGCGGGAGGGCCGGGGAATGAGCAGTTCTTC
>TRBV2|TRBJ2-5|-|-|13
CASTYRVQETQYF
TGTGCCAGCACTTACAGGGTTCAAGAGACCCAGTACTTC
>TRBV2|TRBJ2-7|TRBD2|few|14
CASSPTSARYEQYF
TGTGCCAGCAGTCCGACTAGCGCCCGCTACGAGCAGTACTTC
>TRBV12-3/TRBV12-4|TRBJ2-5|TRBD2|-|17
CASSFGGVAGVQETQYF
TGTGCCAGCAGTTTCGGGGGGGTAGCGGGAGTCCAAGAGACCCAGTACTTC
>TRBV28|TRBJ2-1|TRBD2|few|15
CASSLLLAGDGEQFF
TGTGCCAGCAGTCTCCTCCTAGCGGGGGACGGGGAGCAGTTCTTC
>TRBV2|TRBJ2-3|TRBD1|-|17
CASSEQQGATSTDTQYF
TGTGCCAGCAGTGAACAACAGGGGGCCACTAGCACAGATACGCAGTATTTT
>TRBV12-3/TRBV12-4|TRBJ2-1|-|-|16
CASSLARGAGYNEQFF
TGTGCCAGCAGTCTAGCGAGAGGGGCGGGGTACAATGAGCAGTTCTTC
>TRBV4-1|TRBJ1-2|-|few|13
CASSPLDSYGYTF
TGCGCCAGCAGCCCACTGGACAGCTATGGCTACACCTTC
>TRBV6-5|TRBJ2-1|TRBD2|few|15
CASSYSWTSQGEQFF
TGTGCCAGCAGTTACTCTTGGACTAGCCAGGGCGAGCAGTTCTTC
>TRBV28|TRBJ1-4|-|many|14
CASRPHSGREKLFF
TGTGCCAGCAGACCTCACTCCGGGAGAGAAAAACTGTTTTTT
>TRBV6-2/TRBV6-3|TRBJ2-5|TRBD2|few|16
CASSWFPGGNEETQYF
TGTGCCAGCAGTTGGTTCCCCGGGGGGAACGAAGAGACCCAGTACTTC
>TRBV9|TRBJ1-1|TRBD1|-|13
CASSERQGSKAFF
TGTGCCAGCAGCGAACGACAGGGTAGCAAAGCTTTCTTT
>TRBV4-1|TRBJ2-1|TRBD2|few|15
CASTSGLASYNEQFF
TGCGCCAGCACCTCGGGACTAGCCTCCTACAATGAGCAGTTCTTC
>TRBV7-9|TRBJ2-5|-|-|14
CASTVTVYQETQYF
TGTGCCAGCACCGTGACAGTGTACCAAGAGACCCAGTACTTC
>TRBV4-1|TRBJ2-7|TRBD2|-|18
CASSQDSVLAANSYEQYF
TGCGCCAGCAGCCAAGATTCTGTGCTAGCGGCGAACTCCTACGAGCAGTACTTC
>TRBV7-2|TRBJ2-2|-|many|15
CASSLMTRYTGELFF
TGTGCCAGCAGCTTAATGACTCGTTACACCGGGGAGCTGTTTTTT
>TRBV2|TRBJ1-5|-|-|13
CASSSGTYQPQHF
TGTGCCAGCAGTTCCGGGACATATCAGCCCCAGCATTTT
>TRBV5-1|TRBJ2-1|TRBD1|-|14
CASSQGDRGDEQFF
TGCGCCAGCAGCCAAGGGGACAGGGGGGATGAGCAGTTCTTC
>TRBV19|TRBJ1-5|-|-|15
CASSAGRVSNQPQHF
TGTGCCAGTAGTGCAGGGAGGGTGAGCAATCAGCCCCAGCATTTT